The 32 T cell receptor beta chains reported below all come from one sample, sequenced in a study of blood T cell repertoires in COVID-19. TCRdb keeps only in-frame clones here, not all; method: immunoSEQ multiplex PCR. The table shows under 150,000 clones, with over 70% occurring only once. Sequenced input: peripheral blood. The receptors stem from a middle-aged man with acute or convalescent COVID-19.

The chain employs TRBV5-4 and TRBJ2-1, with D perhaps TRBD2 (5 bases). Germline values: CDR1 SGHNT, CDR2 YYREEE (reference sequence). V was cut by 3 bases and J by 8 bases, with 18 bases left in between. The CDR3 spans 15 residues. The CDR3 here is CASSSGLRVAHEQFF. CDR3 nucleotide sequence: TGTGCCAGCAGCTCCGGACTGAGGGTGGCCCATGAGCAGTTCTTC.

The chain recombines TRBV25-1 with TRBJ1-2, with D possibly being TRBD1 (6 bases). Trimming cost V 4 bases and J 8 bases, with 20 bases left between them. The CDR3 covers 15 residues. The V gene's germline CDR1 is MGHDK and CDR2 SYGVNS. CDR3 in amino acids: CASSVGTTGPGGYTF. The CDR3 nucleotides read TGTGCCAGCAGTGTGGGGACAACGGGGCCTGGGGGCTACACCTTC.

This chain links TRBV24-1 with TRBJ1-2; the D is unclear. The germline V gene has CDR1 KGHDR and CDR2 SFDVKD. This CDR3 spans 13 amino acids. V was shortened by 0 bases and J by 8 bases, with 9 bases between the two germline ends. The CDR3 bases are TGTGCCACCAGTGATTTGTCAGGTGCCGGCTACACCTTC. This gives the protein CATSDLSGAGYTF.

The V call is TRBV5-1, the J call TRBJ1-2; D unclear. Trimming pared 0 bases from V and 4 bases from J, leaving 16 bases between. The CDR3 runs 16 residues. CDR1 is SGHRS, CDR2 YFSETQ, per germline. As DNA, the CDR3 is TGCGCCAGCAGCTTGGGTGACGGGAGCTTTAGCTATGGCTACACCTTC. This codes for CASSLGDGSFSYGYTF.

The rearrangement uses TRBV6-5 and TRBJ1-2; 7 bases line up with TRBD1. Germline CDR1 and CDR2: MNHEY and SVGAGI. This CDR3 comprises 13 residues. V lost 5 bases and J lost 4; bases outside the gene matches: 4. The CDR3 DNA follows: TGTGCCAGCAGTCCTGACAGGGCCTATGGCTACACCTTC. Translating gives CASSPDRAYGYTF.

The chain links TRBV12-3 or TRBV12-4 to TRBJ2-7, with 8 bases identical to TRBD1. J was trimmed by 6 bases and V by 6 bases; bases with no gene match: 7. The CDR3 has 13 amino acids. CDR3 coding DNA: TGTGCCAGCAGCTCCCAGGGGGCGGGCGAGCAGTACTTC. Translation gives CASSSQGAGEQYF.

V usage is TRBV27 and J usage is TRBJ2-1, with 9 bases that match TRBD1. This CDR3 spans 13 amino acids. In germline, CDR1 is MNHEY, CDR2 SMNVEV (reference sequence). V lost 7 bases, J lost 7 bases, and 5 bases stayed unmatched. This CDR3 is CASTPTGGNEQFF. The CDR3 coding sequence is TGTGCCAGCACCCCGACAGGGGGGAATGAGCAGTTCTTC.

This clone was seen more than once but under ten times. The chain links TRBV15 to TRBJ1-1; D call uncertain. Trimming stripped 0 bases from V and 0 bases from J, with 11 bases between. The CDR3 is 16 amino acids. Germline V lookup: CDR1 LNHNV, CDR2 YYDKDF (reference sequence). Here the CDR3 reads CATSRDRAGLNTEAFF. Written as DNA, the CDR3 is TGTGCCACCAGCAGAGATCGTGCGGGATTGAACACTGAAGCTTTCTTT.

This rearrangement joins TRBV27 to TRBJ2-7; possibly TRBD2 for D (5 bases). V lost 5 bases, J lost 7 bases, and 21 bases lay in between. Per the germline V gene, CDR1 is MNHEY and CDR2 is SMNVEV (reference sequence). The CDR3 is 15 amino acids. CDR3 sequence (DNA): TGTGCCAGCAGTCCCAGTAGCGCACCCCTACGAGAGCAGTACTTC. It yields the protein CASSPSSAPLREQYF.

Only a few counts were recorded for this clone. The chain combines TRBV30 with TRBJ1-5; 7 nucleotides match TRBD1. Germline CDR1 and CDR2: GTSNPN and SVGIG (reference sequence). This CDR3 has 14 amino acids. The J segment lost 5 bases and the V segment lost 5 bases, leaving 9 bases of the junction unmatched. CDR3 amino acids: CAWGRDRSDQPQHF. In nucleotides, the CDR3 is TGTGCCTGGGGCCGGGACAGAAGCGATCAGCCCCAGCATTTT.

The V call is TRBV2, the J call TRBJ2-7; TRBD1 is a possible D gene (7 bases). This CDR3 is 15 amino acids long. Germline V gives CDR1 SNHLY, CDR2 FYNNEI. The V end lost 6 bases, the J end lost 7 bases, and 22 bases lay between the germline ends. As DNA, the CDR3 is TGTGCCAGCAGCCGACAGGGTTCAGGGGAGGATGAGCAGTACTTC. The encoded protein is CASSRQGSGEDEQYF. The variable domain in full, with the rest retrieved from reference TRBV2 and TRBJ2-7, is EPEVTQTPSHQVTQMGQEVILRCVPISNHLYFYWYRQILGQKVEFLVSFYNNEISEKSEIFDDQFSVERPDGSNFTLKIRSTKLEDSAMYFCASSRQGSGEDEQYFGPGTRLTVT.

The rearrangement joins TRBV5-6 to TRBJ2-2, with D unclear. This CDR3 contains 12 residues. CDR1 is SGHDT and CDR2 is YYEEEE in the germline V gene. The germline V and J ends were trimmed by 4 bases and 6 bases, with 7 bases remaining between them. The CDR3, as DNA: TGTGCCAGCAGCCTGGCCGCCGGGGAGCTGTTTTTT. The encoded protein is CASSLAAGELFF.

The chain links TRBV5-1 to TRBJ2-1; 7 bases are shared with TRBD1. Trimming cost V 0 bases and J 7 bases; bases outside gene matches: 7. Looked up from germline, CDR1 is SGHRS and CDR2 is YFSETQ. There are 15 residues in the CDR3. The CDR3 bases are TGCGCCAGCAGCTTGGAACCGGGACAGAAAAATGAGCAGTTCTTC. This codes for CASSLEPGQKNEQFF.

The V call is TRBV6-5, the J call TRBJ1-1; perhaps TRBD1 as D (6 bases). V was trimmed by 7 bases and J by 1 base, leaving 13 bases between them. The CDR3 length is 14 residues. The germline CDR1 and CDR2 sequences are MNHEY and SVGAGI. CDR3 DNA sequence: TGTGCCAGCAAATCCGGACAGCGGAACACTGAAGCTTTCTTT. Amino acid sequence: CASKSGQRNTEAFF.

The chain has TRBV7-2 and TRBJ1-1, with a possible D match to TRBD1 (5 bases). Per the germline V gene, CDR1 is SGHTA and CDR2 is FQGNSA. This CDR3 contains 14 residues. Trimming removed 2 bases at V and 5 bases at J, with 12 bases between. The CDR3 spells CASSLQGARTEAFF. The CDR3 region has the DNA TGTGCCAGCAGCTTACAGGGTGCGCGGACTGAAGCTTTCTTT.

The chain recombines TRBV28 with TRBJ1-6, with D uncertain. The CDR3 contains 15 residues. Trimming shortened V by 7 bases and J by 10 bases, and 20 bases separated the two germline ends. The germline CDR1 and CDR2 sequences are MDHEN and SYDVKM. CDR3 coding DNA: TGTGCCAGCATCAACCCCGGGAGGGATCGGTCACCCCTCCACTTT. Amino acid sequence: CASINPGRDRSPLHF. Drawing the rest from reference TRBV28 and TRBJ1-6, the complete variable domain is DVKVTQSSRYLVKRTGEKVFLECVQDMDHENMFWYRQDPGLGLRLIYFSYDVKMKEKGDIPEGYSVSREKKERFSLILESASTNQTSMYLCASINPGRDRSPLHFGNGTRLTVT.

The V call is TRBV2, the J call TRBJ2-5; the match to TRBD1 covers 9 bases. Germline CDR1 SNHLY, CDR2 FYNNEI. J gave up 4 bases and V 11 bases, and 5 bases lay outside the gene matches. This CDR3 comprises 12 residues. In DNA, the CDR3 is TGTGCCGTTCAGGGACAGGGAGAGACCCAGTACTTC. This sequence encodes CAVQGQGETQYF.

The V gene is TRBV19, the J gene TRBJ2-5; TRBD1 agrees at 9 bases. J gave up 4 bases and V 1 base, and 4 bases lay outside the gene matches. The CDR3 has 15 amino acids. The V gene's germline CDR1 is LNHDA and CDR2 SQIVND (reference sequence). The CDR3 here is CASSIVGTGRETQYF. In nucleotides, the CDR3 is TGTGCCAGTAGTATAGTGGGGACAGGGAGAGAGACCCAGTACTTC.

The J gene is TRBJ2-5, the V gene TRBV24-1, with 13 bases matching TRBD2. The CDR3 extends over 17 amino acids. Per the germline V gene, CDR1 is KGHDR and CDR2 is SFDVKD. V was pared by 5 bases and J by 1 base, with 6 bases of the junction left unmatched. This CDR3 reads CATSAGGLAGLQETQYF. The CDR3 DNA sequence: TGTGCCACCAGTGCTGGGGGACTAGCGGGGCTCCAAGAGACCCAGTACTTC.

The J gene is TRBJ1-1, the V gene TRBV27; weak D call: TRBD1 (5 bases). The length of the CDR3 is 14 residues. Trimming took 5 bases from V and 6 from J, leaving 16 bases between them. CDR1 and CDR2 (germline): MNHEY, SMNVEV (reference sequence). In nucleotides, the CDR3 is TGTGCCAGCAGTCTAACGGGGGGAGGGGCTGAAGCTTTCTTT. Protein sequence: CASSLTGGGAEAFF.

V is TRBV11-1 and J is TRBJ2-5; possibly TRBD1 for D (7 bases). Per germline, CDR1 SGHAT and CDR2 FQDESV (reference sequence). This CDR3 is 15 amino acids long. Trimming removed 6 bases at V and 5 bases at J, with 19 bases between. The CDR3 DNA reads TGTGCCAGCAGTTTCAGGGGGGCCACAGGGGAGACCCAGTACTTC. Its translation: CASSFRGATGETQYF.

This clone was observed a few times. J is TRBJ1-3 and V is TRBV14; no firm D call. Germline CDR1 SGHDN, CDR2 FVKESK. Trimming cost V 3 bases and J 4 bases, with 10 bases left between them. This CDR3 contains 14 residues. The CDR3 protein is CASSQAVSGNTIYF. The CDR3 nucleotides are TGTGCCAGCAGCCAGGCAGTATCGGGAAACACCATATATTTT.

The CDR3 bases are TGTGCCTGGAGTGTGTCGGGCACAGATACGCAGTATTTT. Its translation: CAWSVSGTDTQYF. The gene calls are TRBV30 and TRBJ2-3; no clear D gene. Germline loops: CDR1 GTSNPN, CDR2 SVGIG (reference sequence). Trimming pared 0 bases from V and 1 base from J, leaving 5 bases between. CDR3 size: 13 residues. Filled out from reference TRBV30 and TRBJ2-3, the complete variable domain reads SQTIHQWPATLVQPVGSPLSLECTVEGTSNPNLYWYRQAAGRGLQLLFYSVGIGQISSEVPQNLSASRPQDRQFILSSKKLLLSDSGFYLCAWSVSGTDTQYFGPGTRLTVL.

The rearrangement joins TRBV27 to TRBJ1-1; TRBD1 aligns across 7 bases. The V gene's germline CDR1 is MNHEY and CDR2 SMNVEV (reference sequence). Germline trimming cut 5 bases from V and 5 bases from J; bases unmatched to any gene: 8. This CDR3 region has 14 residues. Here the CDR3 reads CASSLDREETEAFF. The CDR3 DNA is TGTGCCAGCAGTCTAGACAGGGAGGAAACTGAAGCTTTCTTT.

The CDR3 here is CASRSVQGLNEKLFF. DNA for the CDR3: TGTGCCAGCCGATCTGTCCAGGGCCTGAATGAAAAACTGTTTTTT. The chain links TRBV4-2 to TRBJ1-4; possible D gene TRBD1, 5 bases. V was shortened by 8 bases and J by 5 bases, with 18 bases between the two germline ends. Germline V gene sequence: CDR1 LGHNA, CDR2 YNFKEQ. This CDR3 is 15 amino acids long.

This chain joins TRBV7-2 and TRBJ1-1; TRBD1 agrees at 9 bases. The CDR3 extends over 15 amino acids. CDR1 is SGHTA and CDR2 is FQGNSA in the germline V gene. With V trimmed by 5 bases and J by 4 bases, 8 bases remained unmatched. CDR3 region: CASSGGDRALTEAFF. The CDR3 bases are TGTGCCAGCAGCGGGGGGGACAGGGCCCTCACTGAAGCTTTCTTT.

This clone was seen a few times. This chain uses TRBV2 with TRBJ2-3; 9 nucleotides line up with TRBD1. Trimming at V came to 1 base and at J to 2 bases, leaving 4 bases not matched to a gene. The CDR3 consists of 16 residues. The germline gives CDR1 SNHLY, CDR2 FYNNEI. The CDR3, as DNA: TGTGCCAGCAGTGAAGACAGGGGGCGCTTCACAGATACGCAGTATTTT. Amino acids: CASSEDRGRFTDTQYF.

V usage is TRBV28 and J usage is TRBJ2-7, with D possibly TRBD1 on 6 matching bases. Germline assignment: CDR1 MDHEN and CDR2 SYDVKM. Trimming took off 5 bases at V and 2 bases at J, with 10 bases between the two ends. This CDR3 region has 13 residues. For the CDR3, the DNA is TGTGCCAGCAGTAGGGACATTGCCTACGAGCAGTACTTC. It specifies CASSRDIAYEQYF.

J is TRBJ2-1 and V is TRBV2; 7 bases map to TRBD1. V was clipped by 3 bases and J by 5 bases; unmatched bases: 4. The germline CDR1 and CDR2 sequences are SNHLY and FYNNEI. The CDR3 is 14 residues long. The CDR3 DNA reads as TGTGCCAGCAGTGATTTTACAGGGGACAATGAGCAGTTCTTC. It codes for CASSDFTGDNEQFF.

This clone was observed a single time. Here the CDR3 DNA reads TGTGCCAGCAGCCAAAGGGACAGAAACTATGGCTACACCTTC. It is translated as CASSQRDRNYGYTF. The V and J genes are TRBV3-1 (or the pseudogene TRBV3-2) and TRBJ1-2, with 7 bases fitting TRBD1. The V segment lost 2 bases and the J segment 2 bases; nucleotides outside the gene matches: 2. The CDR3 consists of 14 residues. The germline V gene has CDR1 LGHDT and CDR2 YNNKEL (reference sequence).

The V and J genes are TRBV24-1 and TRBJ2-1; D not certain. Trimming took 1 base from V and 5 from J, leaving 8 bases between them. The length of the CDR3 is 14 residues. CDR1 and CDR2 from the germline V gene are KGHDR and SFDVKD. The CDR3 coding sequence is TGTGCCACCAGTGATTTTTCCCGGGACAATGAGCAGTTCTTC. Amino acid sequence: CATSDFSRDNEQFF.

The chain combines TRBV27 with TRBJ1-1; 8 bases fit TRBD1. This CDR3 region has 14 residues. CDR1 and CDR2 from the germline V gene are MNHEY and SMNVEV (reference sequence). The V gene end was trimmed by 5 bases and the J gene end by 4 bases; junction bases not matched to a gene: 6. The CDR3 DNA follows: TGTGCCAGCAGTGGAGACAGGGGCCCCACTGAAGCTTTCTTT. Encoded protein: CASSGDRGPTEAFF.